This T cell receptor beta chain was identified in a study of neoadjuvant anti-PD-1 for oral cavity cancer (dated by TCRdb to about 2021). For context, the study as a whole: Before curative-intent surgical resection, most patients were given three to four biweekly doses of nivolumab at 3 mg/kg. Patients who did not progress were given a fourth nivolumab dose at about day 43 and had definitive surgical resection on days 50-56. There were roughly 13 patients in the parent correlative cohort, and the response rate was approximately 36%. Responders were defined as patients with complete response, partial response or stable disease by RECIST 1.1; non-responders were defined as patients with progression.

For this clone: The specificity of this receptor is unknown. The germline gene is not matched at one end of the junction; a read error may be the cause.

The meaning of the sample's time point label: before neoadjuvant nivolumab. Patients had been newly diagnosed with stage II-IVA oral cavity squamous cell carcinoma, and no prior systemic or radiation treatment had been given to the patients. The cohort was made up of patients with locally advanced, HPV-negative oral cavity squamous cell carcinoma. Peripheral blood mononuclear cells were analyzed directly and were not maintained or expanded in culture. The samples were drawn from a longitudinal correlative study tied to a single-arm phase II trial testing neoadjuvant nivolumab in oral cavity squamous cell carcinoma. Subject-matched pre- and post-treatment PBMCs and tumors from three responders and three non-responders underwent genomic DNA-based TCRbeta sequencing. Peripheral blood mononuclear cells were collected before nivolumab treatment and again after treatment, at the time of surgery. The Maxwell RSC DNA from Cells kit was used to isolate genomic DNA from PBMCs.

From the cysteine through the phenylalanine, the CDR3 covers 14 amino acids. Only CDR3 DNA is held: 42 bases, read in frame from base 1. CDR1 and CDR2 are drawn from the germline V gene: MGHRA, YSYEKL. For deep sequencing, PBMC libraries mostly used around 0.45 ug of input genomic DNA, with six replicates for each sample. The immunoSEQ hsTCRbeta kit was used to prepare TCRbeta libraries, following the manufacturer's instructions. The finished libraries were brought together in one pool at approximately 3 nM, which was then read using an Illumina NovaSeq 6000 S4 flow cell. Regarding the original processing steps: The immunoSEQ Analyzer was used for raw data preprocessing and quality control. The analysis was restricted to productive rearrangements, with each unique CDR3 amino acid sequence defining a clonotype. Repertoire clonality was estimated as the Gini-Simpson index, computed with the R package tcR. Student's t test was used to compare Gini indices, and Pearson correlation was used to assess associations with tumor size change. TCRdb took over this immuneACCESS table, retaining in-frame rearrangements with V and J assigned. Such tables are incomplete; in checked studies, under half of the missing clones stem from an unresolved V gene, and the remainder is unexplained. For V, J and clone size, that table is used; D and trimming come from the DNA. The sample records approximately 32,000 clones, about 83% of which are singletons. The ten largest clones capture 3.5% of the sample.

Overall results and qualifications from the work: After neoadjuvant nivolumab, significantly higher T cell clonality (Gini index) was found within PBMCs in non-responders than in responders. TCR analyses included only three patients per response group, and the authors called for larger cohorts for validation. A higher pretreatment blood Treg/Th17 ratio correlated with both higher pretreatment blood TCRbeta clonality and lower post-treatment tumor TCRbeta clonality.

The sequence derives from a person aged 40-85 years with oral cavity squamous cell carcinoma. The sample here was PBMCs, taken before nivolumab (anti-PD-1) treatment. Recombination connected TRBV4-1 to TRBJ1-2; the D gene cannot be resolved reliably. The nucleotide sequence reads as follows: TGCGCCAGCAGCCAAAATCAGCGGCAATTGGGATGGTCCTTC. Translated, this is CASSQNQRQLGWSF.